The 13 T cell receptor beta chains presented below share a single source sample, sequenced in a study of cytomegalovirus exposure and HLA in healthy donors. 60 Vbeta and 13 Jbeta primers were used in PCR. The protocol was immunoSEQ multiplex PCR, while the TCRdb copy is restricted to in-frame clones and leaves out a portion. The profile shows 190,000 or so clones, around three quarters of them singletons. The sequencing input was PBMCs. These receptors were taken from a boy aged 5-17 years in good health and CMV-seronegative.

The rearrangement joins TRBV5-1 to TRBJ1-2, with TRBD1 matching over 10 bases. The germline CDR1 and CDR2 sequences are SGHRS and YFSETQ. CDR3 length: 16 amino acids. V shed 5 bases and J 0 bases; nucleotides not matched to a gene: 7. The CDR3 spells CASSTGTGVTNYGYTF. The CDR3 DNA reads TGCGCCAGCAGTACCGGGACAGGGGTTACTAACTATGGCTACACCTTC.

This clone came up once. V gene TRBV5-6 combines with J gene TRBJ1-4, with D possibly TRBD1 on 5 matching bases. This CDR3 spans 15 amino acids. CDR1 is SGHDT, CDR2 YYEEEE, per germline. V lost 0 bases to trimming and J lost 8 bases, with 14 bases between them. CDR3 region: CASSLAGREEEKLFF. DNA of the CDR3: TGTGCCAGCAGCTTGGCCGGCAGGGAGGAAGAAAAACTGTTTTTT.

The chain combines TRBV6-1 with TRBJ1-4; TRBD1 matches at 7 bases. The CDR3 has 15 amino acids. With 3 bases clipped from V and 5 bases from J, the junction kept 6 bases outside the gene matches. Germline CDR1 MNHNS, CDR2 SASEGT. The DNA for the CDR3 is TGTGCCAGCAGTGATATGACAGGGAAGAATGAAAAACTGTTTTTT. Its protein is CASSDMTGKNEKLFF.

The rearrangement joins TRBV19 to TRBJ1-5; weak D call: TRBD1 (6 bases). The germline V gene has CDR1 LNHDA and CDR2 SQIVND (reference sequence). The CDR3 has 17 residues. V was clipped by 4 bases and J by 0 bases, with 16 bases between them. The CDR3 DNA follows: TGTGCCAGTAGTACTTCGACAGGTCCCTATAGCAATCAGCCCCAGCATTTT. It specifies CASSTSTGPYSNQPQHF.

This sequence joins TRBV7-2 and TRBJ2-1; no clear D. CDR1 is SGHTA, CDR2 FQGNSA, per germline. The CDR3 sequence is 11 residues long. With 5 bases removed from V and 6 bases from J, the gap between germline ends came to 5 bases. CDR3 amino acids: CASSPFNEQFF. For the CDR3, the DNA is TGTGCCAGCAGCCCCTTCAATGAGCAGTTCTTC.

The V gene is TRBV7-9, the J gene TRBJ2-1; a possible D gene is TRBD1 (6 bases). Trimming removed 3 bases at V and 8 bases at J, with 17 bases between. This CDR3 has 15 residues. Germline lookup yields CDR1 SEHNR and CDR2 FQNEAQ (reference sequence). The CDR3 reads CASSLLNRVNDEQFF. The CDR3 nucleotides are TGTGCCAGCAGCTTGTTAAACAGGGTTAACGATGAGCAGTTCTTC.

In its sample, this clone was seen a few times. V gene TRBV18 combines with J gene TRBJ2-7; TRBD2 aligns across 8 bases. Germline V gives CDR1 KGHSH, CDR2 LQKENI. Unmatched junction bases numbered 7, after V lost 6 bases and J lost 6 bases. The CDR3 is made up of 13 amino acids. Here the CDR3 DNA reads TGTGCCAGCTCCGAAGGACTAGCCCGCGAGCAGTACTTC. Amino acid sequence: CASSEGLAREQYF.

The chain is built from TRBV6-6 and TRBJ2-7; D remains unclear. This CDR3 spans 15 amino acids. The germline gives CDR1 MNHNY, CDR2 SVGAGI (reference sequence). Trimming removed 6 bases from V and 0 bases from J, with 15 bases in between. CDR3 nucleotide sequence: TGTGCCAGCAGACCCCGTGTAGACATCTCCTACGAGCAGTACTTC. Residues: CASRPRVDISYEQYF.

V and J are TRBV19 and TRBJ1-3, with 7 positions matching TRBD1. This CDR3 contains 14 residues. Germline V lookup: CDR1 LNHDA, CDR2 SQIVND (reference sequence). The junction had 2 bases not matched to a gene; V was cut back by 4 bases and J by 2 bases. In DNA form, the CDR3 reads TGTGCCAGTAGTACGGGGACAGCTGGAAACACCATATATTTT. This gives the protein CASSTGTAGNTIYF.

The chain has TRBV30 and TRBJ2-2, with 9 positions matching TRBD2. The germline CDR1 and CDR2 sequences are GTSNPN and SVGIG (reference sequence). Unmatched junction bases numbered 5, after V lost 2 bases and J lost 1 base. The CDR3 contains 16 residues. Here the CDR3 reads CAWSPHSGRNTGELFF. As DNA, the CDR3 is TGTGCCTGGAGTCCCCATAGCGGGAGGAACACCGGGGAGCTGTTTTTT.

The chain joins TRBV7-2 to TRBJ1-2; D not certain. Germline-derived CDR1 and CDR2 are SGHTA and FQGNSA. Trimming shortened V by 3 bases and J by 4 bases, and 9 bases separated the two germline ends. The CDR3 has 13 amino acids. The CDR3, as DNA: TGTGCCAGCAGCTTGGAGGCAGTCTATGGCTACACCTTC. Protein product: CASSLEAVYGYTF.

V gene TRBV25-1 combines with J gene TRBJ2-2, with TRBD1 matching over 9 bases. J gave up 5 bases and V 1 base, and 5 bases lay outside the gene matches. The CDR3 runs to 16 residues. Germline CDR1 is MGHDK and CDR2 is SYGVNS. CDR3 loop: CASSEWGTGRTGELFF. The CDR3 DNA reads TGTGCCAGCAGTGAATGGGGGACAGGGAGGACCGGGGAGCTGTTTTTT.

The J gene is TRBJ1-5, the V gene TRBV27; TRBD1 aligns across 9 bases. J was trimmed by 7 bases and V by 5 bases; bases with no gene match: 6. Germline CDR1 and CDR2: MNHEY and SMNVEV (reference sequence). This CDR3 has 14 amino acids. The CDR3 region has the DNA TGTGCCAGCAGTCCTCGGGACAGGGAACAGCCCCAGCATTTT. Its protein product is CASSPRDREQPQHF.